The subject of this entry is one TCR beta chain. This specimen belongs to a study of PD-L1 blockade in urothelial cancer. Repertoires were generated with immunoSEQ multiplex PCR, while TCRdb's copy carries only in-frame clones and drops some. The top ten clones hold approximately 4% of a sample with about 30,000 clones, over 70% of them seen once. V lost 8 bases, J lost 8 bases, and 8 bases stayed unmatched. Per germline, CDR1 MNHEY and CDR2 SVGAGI. CDR3 size: 13 residues. This receptor was taken from a man between 45 and 60 years old with urothelial cancer. The chain carries TRBV6-5 and TRBJ1-4; TRBD1 agrees at 7 bases. The source was PBMCs, collected around atezolizumab (anti-PD-L1) treatment. The CDR3 loop is CASRGRGIEKLFF. The CDR3 DNA reads TGTGCCAGCCGGGGCAGGGGGATCGAAAAACTGTTTTTT.